The 20 T cell receptor beta chains listed next were all sequenced from one sample in a study of blood T cell repertoires in COVID-19. TCRdb keeps only in-frame clones here, not all; method: immunoSEQ multiplex PCR. The sample contains about 200,000 clones, more than 70% of which appear only once. Sequencing was carried out using peripheral blood. The receptors here all came from a middle-aged man with active or convalescent COVID-19.

V is TRBV7-9 and J is TRBJ1-6; D is possibly TRBD1 (6 bases). The V gene lost 4 bases and the J gene lost 7 bases, with 14 bases spanning the gap. The CDR3 loop spans 15 amino acids. Germline CDR1 reads SEHNR; CDR2 reads FQNEAQ (reference sequence). CDR3 sequence: CASSWQDRKNSPLHF. For the CDR3, the DNA is TGTGCCAGCAGCTGGCAGGACAGAAAAAATTCACCCCTCCACTTT.

The chain carries TRBV29-1 and TRBJ1-4; tentative D call: TRBD1 (6 bases). CDR3 size: 13 residues. Deletions cut 3 bases from V and 8 bases from J, with 13 bases between. The germline gives CDR1 SQVTM, CDR2 ANQGSEA. The CDR3 DNA reads as TGCAGCGTTGATCAGGGGCTGGGAGAAAAACTGTTTTTT. Translation gives CSVDQGLGEKLFF.

The V gene is TRBV5-1, the J gene TRBJ2-3, with 8 bases fitting TRBD2. The CDR3 has 17 residues. The germline CDR1 and CDR2 sequences are SGHRS and YFSETQ. Trimming removed 0 bases from V and 0 bases from J; junction bases left unmatched: 6. The CDR3 sequence is CASSLVRSGASTDTQYF. Written as DNA, the CDR3 is TGCGCCAGCAGCTTGGTTCGTAGCGGGGCTAGCACAGATACGCAGTATTTT.

This clone was found once. J is TRBJ1-1 and V is TRBV28; D gene unclear. V was shortened by 5 bases and J by 1 base, with 11 bases between the two germline ends. This CDR3 comprises 14 residues. Germline V gives CDR1 MDHEN, CDR2 SYDVKM. CDR3 nucleotide sequence: TGTGCCAGCAGTACCCCGGCGGGGAACACTGAAGCTTTCTTT. It is translated as CASSTPAGNTEAFF.

The chain has TRBV6-5 and TRBJ1-5; D possibly corresponds to TRBD1 (6 bases). V lost 5 bases, J lost 0 bases, and 11 bases lay in between. The germline V gene has CDR1 MNHEY and CDR2 SVGAGI. This CDR3 has 15 amino acids. This chain's CDR3 is CASSRTVNSNQPQHF. In DNA form, the CDR3 reads TGTGCCAGCAGTCGGACAGTTAATAGCAATCAGCCCCAGCATTTT.

The rearrangement uses TRBV29-1 and TRBJ2-1; 10 nucleotides agree with TRBD2. Germline assignment: CDR1 SQVTM and CDR2 ANQGSEA. The length of the CDR3 is 16 residues. Trimming at V came to 4 bases and at J to 0 bases, leaving 6 bases not matched to a gene. CDR3 sequence: CSVGRASGSSYNEQFF. Here the CDR3 DNA reads TGCAGCGTTGGAAGGGCTAGCGGGAGCTCCTACAATGAGCAGTTCTTC.

The chain carries TRBV5-6 and TRBJ1-5; 7 nucleotides match TRBD1. Germline CDR1 reads SGHDT; CDR2 reads YYEEEE. This CDR3 has 13 amino acids. Losses at the gene ends were 3 bases for V and 10 bases for J; bases not matched to a gene: 7. DNA for the CDR3: TGTGCCAGCAGCTCAGACTACAGGGGACCCCAGCATTTT. It translates to CASSSDYRGPQHF.

This clone was seen a handful of times. The V and J genes are TRBV29-1 and TRBJ2-5; D is possibly TRBD2 (6 bases). The CDR3 contains 15 residues. V shed 0 bases and J shed 2 bases, with 13 bases lying between them. CDR1 is SQVTM, CDR2 ANQGSEA, per germline. The CDR3 loop is CSVEDPGGRQETQYF. The CDR3 DNA follows: TGCAGCGTTGAAGATCCCGGGGGTAGGCAAGAGACCCAGTACTTC.

The gene calls are TRBV27 and TRBJ2-1, with D tentatively TRBD2 (5 bases). Trimming left V 4 bases short and J 1 base short, with 14 bases between. Germline assignment: CDR1 MNHEY and CDR2 SMNVEV (reference sequence). This CDR3 comprises 16 residues. CDR3 DNA sequence: TGTGCCAGCAGTTCCAAGGTCCAGCGGTCCTACAATGAGCAGTTCTTC. It yields the protein CASSSKVQRSYNEQFF.

V usage is TRBV6-5 and J usage is TRBJ1-2; D is ambiguous. The germline V and J ends were trimmed by 0 bases and 6 bases, with 14 bases remaining between them. Germline values: CDR1 MNHEY, CDR2 SVGAGI. CDR3 length equals 15 residues. CDR3 bases: TGTGCCAGCAGTTACTCCGGGCCGCAGAGGGATGGCTACACCTTC. Protein product: CASSYSGPQRDGYTF.

This chain connects TRBV5-1 to TRBJ2-5, with TRBD2 identical over 11 bases. CDR3 length: 15 amino acids. V shed 3 bases, J shed 1 base, and the junction held 2 bases outside the gene matches. Per the germline V gene, CDR1 is SGHRS and CDR2 is YFSETQ. CDR3 sequence reads: CASSSGTSGQETQYF. CDR3 nucleotides: TGCGCCAGCAGCTCCGGGACTAGCGGCCAAGAGACCCAGTACTTC.

The chain joins TRBV7-6 to TRBJ2-5; no clear D gene. Trimming pared 4 bases from V and 0 bases from J, leaving 12 bases between. Germline V gives CDR1 SGHVS, CDR2 FNYEAQ. CDR3 length: 15 residues. CDR3 residues: CASSSGALYQETQYF. Written as DNA, the CDR3 is TGTGCCAGCAGCTCCGGTGCTTTGTACCAAGAGACCCAGTACTTC.

This chain uses TRBV5-1 with TRBJ1-1; D is unresolved. V lost 0 bases to trimming and J lost 12 bases, with 15 bases between them. Germline V gene lookup returns CDR1 SGHRS and CDR2 YFSETQ. There are 13 residues in the CDR3. The chain's CDR3 is CASSLAPDFGTFF. The DNA for the CDR3 is TGCGCCAGCAGCTTGGCCCCTGATTTCGGTACTTTCTTT.

The chain has TRBV30 and TRBJ1-1; tentative D call: TRBD1 (5 bases). V was clipped by 0 bases and J by 4 bases, with 9 bases between them. Germline CDR1 is GTSNPN and CDR2 is SVGIG (reference sequence). The CDR3 is 13 residues long. The DNA of the CDR3 is TGTGCCTGGAGTGTCAGGGCGACCACTGAAGCTTTCTTT. Translation: CAWSVRATTEAFF.

The V gene is TRBV3-1 (or the pseudogene TRBV3-2), the J gene TRBJ2-7; 10 nucleotides match TRBD1. V shed 1 base and J 9 bases; nucleotides not matched to a gene: 15. The CDR3 sequence is 17 residues long. Per germline, CDR1 LGHDT and CDR2 YNNKEL (reference sequence). CDR3 loop: CASSQGLIRDRGGGQYF. The CDR3 nucleotides are TGTGCCAGCAGCCAAGGATTAATAAGGGACAGGGGAGGCGGGCAGTACTTC.

The chain has TRBV19 and TRBJ1-2; D may be TRBD1 (6 bases). Germline V lookup: CDR1 LNHDA, CDR2 SQIVND (reference sequence). This CDR3 has 16 residues. V lost 1 base to trimming and J lost 0 bases, with 12 bases between them. This CDR3 is CASSIVSGTTNYGYTF. The CDR3, as DNA: TGTGCCAGTAGTATAGTCTCCGGGACAACTAACTATGGCTACACCTTC.

This chain links TRBV18 with TRBJ1-3; D is perhaps TRBD1 (6 bases). Deletions cut 4 bases from V and 0 bases from J, with 13 bases between. CDR1 is KGHSH, CDR2 LQKENI, per germline. CDR3 length equals 16 residues. In DNA form, the CDR3 reads TGTGCCAGCTCACGTCTTGGACAGAGCTCTGGAAACACCATATATTTT. It specifies CASSRLGQSSGNTIYF.

The rearrangement links TRBV5-1 to TRBJ1-2, with D maybe TRBD1 (6 bases). Germline V gives CDR1 SGHRS, CDR2 YFSETQ. There are 15 residues in the CDR3. Trimming shortened V by 0 bases and J by 3 bases, and 12 bases separated the two germline ends. The CDR3 DNA reads as TGCGCCAGCAGCTTGGTACAGGGCGAGTACTATGGCTACACCTTC. It codes for CASSLVQGEYYGYTF.

This clone showed up just once. CDR3 loop: CASSAPMGGATEAFF. The CDR3 bases are TGTGCCAGCAGTGCCCCTATGGGGGGGGCCACTGAAGCTTTCTTT. This chain links TRBV2 with TRBJ1-1; possible D gene TRBD1, 6 bases. This CDR3 contains 15 residues. V lost 4 bases and J 4 bases, leaving 16 bases between the germline ends. The germline CDR1 and CDR2 sequences are SNHLY and FYNNEI.

This clone was seen a handful of times. Other DNA sequences within the sample encode an identical CDR3. This sequence joins TRBV5-6 and TRBJ1-1; no reliable D call. Per germline, CDR1 SGHDT and CDR2 YYEEEE. V lost 2 bases and J lost 4, with 9 bases in between. The CDR3 sequence is 13 residues long. CDR3 DNA: TGTGCCAGCAGCTTCGGGGTCGGCACTGAAGCTTTCTTT. Translating it yields CASSFGVGTEAFF.